One sample yielded the 3 T cell receptor beta chains listed below, sequenced in a study of T cell changes during pregnancy in multiple sclerosis. Libraries were prepared by immunoSEQ multiplex PCR; TCRdb keeps only in-frame clonotypes and omits some of them. The sample lists approximately 48,000 clones; more than 85% were seen once. The material sequenced was CD8+ T cells from peripheral blood mononuclear cells, taken after pregnancy. The receptors shown here come from a female donor with multiple sclerosis, enrolled in a pregnancy study.

The gene calls are TRBV10-3 and TRBJ2-1; perhaps TRBD2 as D (6 bases). In germline, CDR1 is ENHRY, CDR2 SYGVKD. The CDR3 totals 14 residues. The V gene lost 0 bases and the J gene lost 3 bases, with 6 bases spanning the gap. The CDR3 here is CAISESGLYNEQFF. The CDR3 DNA reads TGTGCCATCAGTGAGTCGGGACTCTACAATGAGCAGTTCTTC.

The chain combines TRBV7-6 with TRBJ2-2, with 8 bases matching TRBD1. Germline lookup yields CDR1 SGHVS and CDR2 FNYEAQ. The CDR3 spans 18 residues. Germline trimming cut 3 bases from V and 5 bases from J; bases unmatched to any gene: 14. The DNA of the CDR3 is TGTGCCAGCAGCTTTCAAGGACAGGGTATTATTAGGACCGGGGAGCTGTTTTTT. Amino acids: CASSFQGQGIIRTGELFF. Supplemented by reference TRBV7-6 and TRBJ2-2, the full variable domain reads GAGVSQSPRYKVTKRGQDVALRCDPISGHVSLYWYRQALGQGPEFLTYFNYEAQQDKSGLPNDRFSAERPEGSISTLTIQRTEQRDSAMYRCASSFQGQGIIRTGELFFGEGSRLTVL.

The rearrangement links TRBV10-1 to TRBJ2-7; 10 bases map to TRBD1. This CDR3 has 16 amino acids. V dropped 3 bases and J dropped 5; count of bases not matched to a gene: 10. Germline V gene lookup returns CDR1 WNHNN and CDR2 SYGVQD (reference sequence). The CDR3 spells CASSDPGQGTSHEQYF. CDR3 DNA: TGCGCCAGCAGTGATCCGGGACAGGGGACATCCCACGAGCAGTACTTC.